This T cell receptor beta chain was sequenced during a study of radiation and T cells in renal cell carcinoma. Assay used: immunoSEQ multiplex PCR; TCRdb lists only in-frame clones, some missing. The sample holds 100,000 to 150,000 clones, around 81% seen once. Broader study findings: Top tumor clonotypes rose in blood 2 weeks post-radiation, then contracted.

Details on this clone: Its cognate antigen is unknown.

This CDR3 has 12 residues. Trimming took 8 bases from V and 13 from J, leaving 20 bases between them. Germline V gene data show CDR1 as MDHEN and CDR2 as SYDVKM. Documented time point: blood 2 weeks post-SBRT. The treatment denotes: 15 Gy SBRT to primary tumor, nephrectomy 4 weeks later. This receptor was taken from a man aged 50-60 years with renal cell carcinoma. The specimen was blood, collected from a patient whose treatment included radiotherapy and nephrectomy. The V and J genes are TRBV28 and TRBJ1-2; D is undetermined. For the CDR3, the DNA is TGTGCCAGCCAAAGTTTTATAGGTGATCGCACCTTC. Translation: CASQSFIGDRTF.